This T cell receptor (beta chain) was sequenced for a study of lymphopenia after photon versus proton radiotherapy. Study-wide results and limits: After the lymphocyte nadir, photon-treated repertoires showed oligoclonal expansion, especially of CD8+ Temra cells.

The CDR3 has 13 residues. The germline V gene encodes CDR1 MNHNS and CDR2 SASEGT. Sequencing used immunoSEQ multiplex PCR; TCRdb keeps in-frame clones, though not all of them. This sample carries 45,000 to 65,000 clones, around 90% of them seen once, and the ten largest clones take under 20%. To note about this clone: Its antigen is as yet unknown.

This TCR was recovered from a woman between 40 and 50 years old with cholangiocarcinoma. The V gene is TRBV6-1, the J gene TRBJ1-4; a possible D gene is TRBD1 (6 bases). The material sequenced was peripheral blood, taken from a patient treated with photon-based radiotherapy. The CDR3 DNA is TGTGCGATTAAAGGGGGAGGTAATGAAAAACTGTTTTTT. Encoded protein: CAIKGGGNEKLFF.